This T cell receptor beta chain was sequenced for a study of CD8 T cells in Susac syndrome. V lost 1 base and J 10 bases, leaving 9 bases between the germline ends. This CDR3 is built from 12 residues. Per the germline V gene, CDR1 is MDHEN and CDR2 is SYDVKM. The authors reverse transcribed 0.5 to 1 ug RNA with random hexamers. Amplification of TCR beta CDR3 by immunoSEQ multiplex PCR spanned 54 Vbeta and 13 Jbeta. TCRdb ran MiXCR on the immunoSEQ multiplex PCR reads and lists one entry per CDR3 protein. The sample lists some 120,000 distinct CDR3 sequences, 90% to 95% occurring once. The sequenced target, TCR beta, came from blood CD8+ and CD4+ T cells. It was negative isolation that provided the CD8+ and CD4+ T cells, whereas TEMRA cells were enriched by FACS.

The chain is built from TRBV28 and TRBJ2-3, with D possibly being TRBD1 (5 bases). The clonotype comes from a human donor in good health. The source material was CD4+ T cells from PBMCs. As DNA, the CDR3 is TGTGCCAGCAGTTTATCAGGGCTAGCGCAGTATTTT. Amino acids: CASSLSGLAQYF.